The 18 T cell receptor beta chains listed next were all sequenced from one sample in a study of T cell changes during pregnancy in multiple sclerosis. Repertoires were generated with immunoSEQ multiplex PCR, while TCRdb's copy carries only in-frame clones and drops some. The repertoire consists of about 68,000 clones, with about nine tenths occurring once and the leading ten covering around 1.4%. This sample comprised peripheral blood, obtained in the third trimester of pregnancy. These receptors originate from a female donor with multiple sclerosis, enrolled in a pregnancy study.

The chain uses TRBV5-1 and TRBJ2-7; TRBD1 agrees at 9 bases. Looked up from germline, CDR1 is SGHRS and CDR2 is YFSETQ. The CDR3 covers 14 residues. Unmatched junction bases numbered 9, after V lost 7 bases and J lost 4 bases. CDR3 DNA sequence: TGCGCCAGCCGACCGGGACAGGGACATTACGAGCAGTACTTC. It yields the protein CASRPGQGHYEQYF.

The rearrangement joins TRBV7-8 to TRBJ2-5; D remains ambiguous. Looked up from germline, CDR1 is SGHVS and CDR2 is FQNEAQ. The CDR3 covers 15 residues. Trimming stripped 2 bases from V and 3 bases from J, with 13 bases between. DNA of the CDR3: TGTGCCAGCAGCTTACGGTGGAGCCGGGAAGAGACCCAGTACTTC. Its translation: CASSLRWSREETQYF.

DNA for the CDR3: TGTGCCAGCAGCCCCCCTCTATCTTCAAACAATGAGCAGTTCTTC. Amino acids: CASSPPLSSNNEQFF. The chain has TRBV11-3 and TRBJ2-1; unclear D gene. The ends were cut back, 5 bases at V and 5 bases at J, with 16 bases in the middle. This CDR3 comprises 15 residues. The germline gives CDR1 SGHNT, CDR2 YENEEA.

The rearrangement links TRBV10-3 to TRBJ1-3; D is possibly TRBD1 (6 bases). This CDR3 has 12 amino acids. Germline CDR1 is ENHRY and CDR2 is SYGVKD. V was shortened by 11 bases and J by 2 bases, with 10 bases between the two germline ends. CDR3 in DNA: TGTGCCCCCGGGGGGCCTGGAAACACCATATATTTT. It translates to CAPGGPGNTIYF.

This sequence joins TRBV18 and TRBJ1-2; D may be TRBD1 (5 bases). The CDR3 is 14 residues long. V lost 6 bases and J 4 bases, leaving 15 bases between the germline ends. Germline V gene lookup returns CDR1 KGHSH and CDR2 LQKENI. CDR3 DNA sequence: TGTGCCAGCTCTGCTCGACAGCCCTTCTATGGCTACACCTTC. Translated: CASSARQPFYGYTF.

This clone was seen just once. The CDR3 coding sequence is TGTGCCTGGAGTGGGCAGACCCAGTACTTC. This gives the protein CAWSGQTQYF. The chain joins TRBV30 to TRBJ2-5; D not resolved. Looked up from germline, CDR1 is GTSNPN and CDR2 is SVGIG (reference sequence). V was cut by 1 base and J by 6 bases, with 3 bases left in between. This CDR3 is built from 10 residues.

The chain is built from TRBV11-2 and TRBJ2-1; 9 positions match TRBD1. Trimming at V came to 5 bases and at J to 9 bases, leaving 8 bases not matched to a gene. Germline V CDR1 and CDR2: SGHAT, FQNNGV. The CDR3 is 14 amino acids. The DNA of the CDR3 is TGTGCCAGCAGCCAAAACAGGGGGCTCGGTGAGCAGTTCTTC. This encodes CASSQNRGLGEQFF.

The chain recombines TRBV29-1 with TRBJ2-2, with TRBD1 as a possible D gene (6 bases). The germline V gene has CDR1 SQVTM and CDR2 ANQGSEA. The V gene lost 7 bases and the J gene lost 3 bases, with 15 bases spanning the gap. The CDR3 runs 14 residues. In DNA form, the CDR3 reads TGCAGCGCCCAGACAGGCGAGGACACCGGGGAGCTGTTTTTT. Amino acids: CSAQTGEDTGELFF.

The CDR3 sequence is CASSWTSGSVELFF. The DNA of the CDR3 is TGTGCCAGCAGCTGGACTAGCGGGAGCGTCGAGCTGTTTTTT. J is TRBJ2-2 and V is TRBV14; 13 positions match TRBD2. The junction had 5 bases not matched to a gene; V was cut back by 5 bases and J by 11 bases. Germline V gene sequence: CDR1 SGHDN, CDR2 FVKESK. This CDR3 is built from 14 residues.

The J gene is TRBJ2-3, the V gene TRBV7-2; D remains unclear. This CDR3 spans 13 amino acids. V was trimmed by 5 bases and J by 4 bases, leaving 10 bases between them. Germline V CDR1 and CDR2: SGHTA, FQGNSA. The CDR3 coding sequence is TGTGCCAGCAGCGGCAGGCCTTCAGATACGCAGTATTTT. Translating it yields CASSGRPSDTQYF. Combining the CDR3 with reference TRBV7-2 and TRBJ2-3 gives the whole variable domain GAGVSQSPSNKVTEKGKDVELRCDPISGHTALYWYRQSLGQGLEFLIYFQGNSAPDKSGLPSDRFSAERTGGSVSTLTIQRTQQEDSAVYLCASSGRPSDTQYFGPGTRLTVL.

The chain recombines TRBV27 with TRBJ2-7; D is possibly TRBD2 (6 bases). From germline, CDR1 is MNHEY and CDR2 SMNVEV (reference sequence). V lost 6 bases and J 5 bases, leaving 17 bases between the germline ends. The CDR3 is 14 residues long. CDR3 nucleotides: TGTGCCAGCAGCGCCTCGGAGGGTAGCAACGAGCAGTACTTC. Its protein is CASSASEGSNEQYF.

The DNA of the CDR3 is TGTGCCAGCAGCACATGGACAGGGGACGAGCAGTACTTC. This encodes CASSTWTGDEQYF. The J gene is TRBJ2-7, the V gene TRBV5-5; TRBD1 agrees at 9 bases. Germline V CDR1 and CDR2: SGHKS, YYEKEE (reference sequence). V shed 4 bases and J 5 bases; nucleotides not matched to a gene: 4. This CDR3 is 13 amino acids long.

This chain connects TRBV13 to TRBJ2-1; possibly TRBD2 for D (5 bases). Trimming left V 0 bases short and J 4 bases short, with 16 bases between. Per germline, CDR1 PRHDT and CDR2 FYEKMQ (reference sequence). CDR3 length equals 17 residues. The CDR3 region has the DNA TGTGCCAGCAGCTTAGGCTACCTAGCCACGGTTTACAATGAGCAGTTCTTC. Its protein is CASSLGYLATVYNEQFF.

In its sample, this clone was seen a few times. The rearrangement joins TRBV7-2 to TRBJ2-7; 12 nucleotides agree with TRBD2. In germline, CDR1 is SGHTA, CDR2 FQGNSA. With V trimmed by 5 bases and J by 7 bases, 9 bases remained unmatched. The CDR3 totals 15 residues. CDR3 amino acids: CASSQRTSGVSEQYF. In DNA form, the CDR3 reads TGTGCCAGCAGCCAGCGGACTAGCGGGGTCAGTGAGCAGTACTTC.

This chain connects TRBV5-1 to TRBJ2-1; 10 bases are shared with TRBD2. After removal of 4 bases from V and 8 bases from J, the junction contained 12 bases not matched to a gene. CDR3 length equals 16 residues. The germline CDR1 and CDR2 sequences are SGHRS and YFSETQ. Written as DNA, the CDR3 is TGCGCCAGCAGCATGAACGGACTAGCGGTTAGGGATGAGCAGTTCTTC. It is translated as CASSMNGLAVRDEQFF.

This chain joins TRBV2 and TRBJ2-4, with D tentatively TRBD2 (6 bases). The V gene lost 7 bases and the J gene lost 7 bases, with 17 bases spanning the gap. Per the germline V gene, CDR1 is SNHLY and CDR2 is FYNNEI. This CDR3 contains 14 residues. CDR3 DNA: TGTGCCAGCAACCAGCATGGGGGGTGGAACATTCAGTACTTC. Translation gives CASNQHGGWNIQYF.

The chain's CDR3 is CASSLGTGENEKLFF. The CDR3, as DNA: TGTGCCAGCAGCTTGGGGACAGGGGAAAATGAAAAACTGTTTTTT. The gene calls are TRBV7-7 and TRBJ1-4, with 10 bases fitting TRBD1. The CDR3 loop spans 15 amino acids. Germline loops: CDR1 SSHAT, CDR2 FNYEAQ (reference sequence). V shed 3 bases and J 5 bases; nucleotides not matched to a gene: 3.

The CDR3 sequence: CASSLVGGKLNEKLFF. In nucleotides, the CDR3 is TGTGCCAGCAGCTTAGTGGGAGGAAAACTCAATGAAAAACTGTTTTTT. The rearrangement joins TRBV11-2 to TRBJ1-4; D is ambiguous. CDR1 is SGHAT, CDR2 FQNNGV, per germline. Deletions cut 1 base from V and 5 bases from J, with 14 bases between. This CDR3 comprises 16 residues.